This entry describes one T cell receptor beta chain. Its antigen is undetermined. A sample-barcoded 5' primer and a J-beta primer mix were used in a second PCR of about 7 to 12 cycles. TCRdb re-called the 5' RACE reads with MiXCR, one entry per CDR3 protein. The sample comprises over 600,000 distinct CDR3 sequences, around 50% of which are singletons, and more than 25% rests with the top ten. The sample is drawn from a study of blood T cells in healthy people across ages. Study-wide results and limits: When one million T cells were used, diversity estimates were thought to be underestimates.

The germline CDR1 and CDR2 sequences are DFQATT and SNEGSKA (reference sequence). The CDR3 covers 14 residues. This chain joins TRBV20-1 and TRBJ2-7; 8 bases agree with TRBD1. The end of the DNA is better explained by TRBJ2-5, so the J call may be wrong. The source of this sequence is a man aged 35 to 55 in good health. The sequenced material came from blood. The CDR3, as DNA: TGCAGTGCTAGCCCGACAGGGGCTGGGGAGACCCAGTACTTC. Its translation is CSASPTGAGETQYF.